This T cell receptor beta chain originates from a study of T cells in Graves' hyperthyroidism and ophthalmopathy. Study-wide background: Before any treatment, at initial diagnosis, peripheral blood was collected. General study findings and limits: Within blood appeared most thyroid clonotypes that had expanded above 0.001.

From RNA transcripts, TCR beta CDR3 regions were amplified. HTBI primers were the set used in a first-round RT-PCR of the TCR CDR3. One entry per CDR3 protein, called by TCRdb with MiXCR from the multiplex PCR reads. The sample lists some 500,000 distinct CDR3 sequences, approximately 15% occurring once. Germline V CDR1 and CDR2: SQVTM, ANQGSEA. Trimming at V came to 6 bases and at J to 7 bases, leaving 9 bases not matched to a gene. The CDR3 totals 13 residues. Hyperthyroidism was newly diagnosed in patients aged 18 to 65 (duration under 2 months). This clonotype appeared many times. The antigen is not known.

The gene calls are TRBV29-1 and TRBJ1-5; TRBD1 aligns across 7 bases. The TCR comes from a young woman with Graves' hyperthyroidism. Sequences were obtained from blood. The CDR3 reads CSVTGTAGQPQHF. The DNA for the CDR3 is TGCAGCGTAACCGGGACAGCTGGACAGCCCCAGCATTTT. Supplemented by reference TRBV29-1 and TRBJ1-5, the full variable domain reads SAVISQKPSRDICQRGTSLTIQCQVDSQVTMMFWYRQQPGQSLTLIATANQGSEATYESGFVIDKFPISRPNLTFSTLTVSNMSPEDSSIYLCSVTGTAGQPQHFGDGTRLSIL.